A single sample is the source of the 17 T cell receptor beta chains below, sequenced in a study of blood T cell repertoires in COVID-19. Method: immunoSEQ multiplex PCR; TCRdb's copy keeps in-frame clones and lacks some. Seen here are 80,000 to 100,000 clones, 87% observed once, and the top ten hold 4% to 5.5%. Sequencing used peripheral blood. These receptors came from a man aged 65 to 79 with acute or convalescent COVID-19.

In DNA, the CDR3 is TGTGCCAGCAGCTTGCAGGGGATCCCTGGGGCCAACGTCCTGACTTTC. The encoded protein is CASSLQGIPGANVLTF. The chain combines TRBV5-6 with TRBJ2-6, with TRBD1 as a possible D gene (6 bases). V lost 1 base to trimming and J lost 2 bases, with 10 bases between them. This CDR3 comprises 16 residues. The germline V gene has CDR1 SGHDT and CDR2 YYEEEE.

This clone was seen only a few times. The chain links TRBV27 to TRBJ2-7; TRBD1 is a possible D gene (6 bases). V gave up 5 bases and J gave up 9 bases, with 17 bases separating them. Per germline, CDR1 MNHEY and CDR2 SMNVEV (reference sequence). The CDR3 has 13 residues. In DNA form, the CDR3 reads TGTGCCAGCAGTCTCAACACCCAGGGGTTGCAGTACTTC. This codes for CASSLNTQGLQYF.

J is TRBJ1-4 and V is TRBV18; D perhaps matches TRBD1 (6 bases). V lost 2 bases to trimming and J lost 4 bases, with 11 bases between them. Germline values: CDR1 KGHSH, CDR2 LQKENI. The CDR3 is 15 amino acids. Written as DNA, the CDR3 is TGTGCCAGCTCACCAGTCAGGGGCGGTAATGAAAAACTGTTTTTT. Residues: CASSPVRGGNEKLFF.

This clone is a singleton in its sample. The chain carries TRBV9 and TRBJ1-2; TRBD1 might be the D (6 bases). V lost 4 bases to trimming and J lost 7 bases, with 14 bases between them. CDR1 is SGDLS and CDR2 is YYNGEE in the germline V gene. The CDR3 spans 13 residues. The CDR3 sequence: CASSSGGRGGYTF. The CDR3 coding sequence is TGTGCCAGCAGCTCGGGGGGCAGGGGTGGCTACACCTTC. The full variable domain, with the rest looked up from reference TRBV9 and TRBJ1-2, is DSGVTQTPKHLITATGQRVTLRCSPRSGDLSVYWYQQSLDQGLQFLIQYYNGEERAKGNILERFSAQQFPDLHSELNLSSLELGDSALYFCASSSGGRGGYTFGSGTRLTVV.

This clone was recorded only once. CDR3 coding DNA: TGTGCCAGCGGGGGACTAGCGGGGGGCGTGGATACGCAGTATTTT. It encodes CASGGLAGGVDTQYF. The rearrangement joins TRBV6-5 to TRBJ2-3; 15 positions match TRBD2. Germline CDR1 and CDR2: MNHEY and SVGAGI. Unmatched junction bases numbered 6, after V lost 8 bases and J lost 6 bases. The CDR3 length is 15 residues.

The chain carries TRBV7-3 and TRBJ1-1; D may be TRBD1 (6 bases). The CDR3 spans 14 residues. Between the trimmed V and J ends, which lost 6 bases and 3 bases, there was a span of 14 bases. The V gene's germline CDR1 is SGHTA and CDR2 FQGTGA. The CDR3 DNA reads TGTGCCAGCAGTTACAGGGAGGGGTACACTGAAGCTTTCTTT. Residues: CASSYREGYTEAFF.

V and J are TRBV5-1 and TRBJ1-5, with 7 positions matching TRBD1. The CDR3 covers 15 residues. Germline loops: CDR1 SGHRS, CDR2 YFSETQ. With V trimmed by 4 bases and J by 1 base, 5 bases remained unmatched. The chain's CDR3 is CASSLGGTSNQPQHF. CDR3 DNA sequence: TGCGCCAGCAGCCTAGGGGGCACGAGCAATCAGCCCCAGCATTTT.

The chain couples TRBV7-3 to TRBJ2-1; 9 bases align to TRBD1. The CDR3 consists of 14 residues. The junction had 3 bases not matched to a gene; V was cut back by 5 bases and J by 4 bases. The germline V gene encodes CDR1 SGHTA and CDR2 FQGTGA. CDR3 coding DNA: TGTGCCAGCAGCCCAGGACAGGGGTACAATGAGCAGTTCTTC. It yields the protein CASSPGQGYNEQFF.

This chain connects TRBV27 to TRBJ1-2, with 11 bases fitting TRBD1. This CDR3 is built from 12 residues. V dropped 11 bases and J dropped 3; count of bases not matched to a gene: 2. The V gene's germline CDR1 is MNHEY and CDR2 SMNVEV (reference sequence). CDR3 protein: CAGQGAYYGYTF. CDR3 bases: TGTGCCGGACAGGGGGCTTACTATGGCTACACCTTC.

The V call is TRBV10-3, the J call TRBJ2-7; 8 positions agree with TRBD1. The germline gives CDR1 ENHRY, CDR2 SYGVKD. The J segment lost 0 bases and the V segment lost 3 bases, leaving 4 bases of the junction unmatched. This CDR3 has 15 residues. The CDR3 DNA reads TGTGCCATCAGTGATCCAGGGGGCAACTCCTACGAGCAGTACTTC. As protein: CAISDPGGNSYEQYF.

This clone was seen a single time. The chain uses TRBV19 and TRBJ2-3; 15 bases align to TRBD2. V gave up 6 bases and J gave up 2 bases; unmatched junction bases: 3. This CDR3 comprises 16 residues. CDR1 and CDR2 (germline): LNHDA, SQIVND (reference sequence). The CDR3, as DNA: TGTGCCAGTAGCAGGACTAGCGGGGGGGTCACAGATACGCAGTATTTT. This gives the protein CASSRTSGGVTDTQYF.

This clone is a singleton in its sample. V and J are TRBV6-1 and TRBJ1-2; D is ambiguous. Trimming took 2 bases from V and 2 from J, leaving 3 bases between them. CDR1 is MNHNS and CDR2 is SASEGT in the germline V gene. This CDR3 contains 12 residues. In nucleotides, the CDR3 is TGTGCCAGCAGTGAACAGAACTATGGCTACACCTTC. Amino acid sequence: CASSEQNYGYTF.

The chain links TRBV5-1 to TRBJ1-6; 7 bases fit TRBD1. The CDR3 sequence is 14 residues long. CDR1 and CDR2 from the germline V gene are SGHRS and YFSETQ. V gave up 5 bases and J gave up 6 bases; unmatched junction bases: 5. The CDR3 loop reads CASRSGQINSPLHF. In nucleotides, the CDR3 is TGCGCCAGCAGATCGGGACAGATTAATTCACCCCTCCACTTT.

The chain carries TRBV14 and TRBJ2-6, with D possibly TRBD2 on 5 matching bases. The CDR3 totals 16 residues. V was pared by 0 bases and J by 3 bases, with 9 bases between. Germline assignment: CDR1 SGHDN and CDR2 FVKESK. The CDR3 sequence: CASSQELRVGANVLTF. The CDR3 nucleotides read TGTGCCAGCAGCCAAGAATTGCGGGTTGGGGCCAACGTCCTGACTTTC.

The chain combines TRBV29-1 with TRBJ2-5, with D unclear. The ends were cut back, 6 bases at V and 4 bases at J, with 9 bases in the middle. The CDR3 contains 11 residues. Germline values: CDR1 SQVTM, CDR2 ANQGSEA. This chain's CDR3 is CSVSLTETQYF. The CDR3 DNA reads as TGCAGCGTGTCCCTAACAGAGACCCAGTACTTC.

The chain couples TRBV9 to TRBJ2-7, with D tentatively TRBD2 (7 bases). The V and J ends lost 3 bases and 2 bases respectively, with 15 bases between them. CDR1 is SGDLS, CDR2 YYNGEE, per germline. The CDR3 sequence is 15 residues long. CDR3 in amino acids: CASSATGGPPYEQYF. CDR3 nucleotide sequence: TGTGCCAGCAGCGCGACCGGGGGGCCCCCCTACGAGCAGTACTTC.

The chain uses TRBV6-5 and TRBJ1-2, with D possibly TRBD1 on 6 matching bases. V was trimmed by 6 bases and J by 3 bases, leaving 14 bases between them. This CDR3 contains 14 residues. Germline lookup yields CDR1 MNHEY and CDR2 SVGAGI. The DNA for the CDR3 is TGTGCCAGCAGAATGATAGGGGGAGACTATGGCTACACCTTC. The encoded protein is CASRMIGGDYGYTF.